A selection of T cell receptor beta chains follows, all from one sample in a study of T cells in Graves' hyperthyroidism and ophthalmopathy. MiXCR, run by TCRdb on the multiplex PCR reads, gives a single entry per CDR3 protein. In the table there are about 700,000 distinct CDR3 sequences, about 45% of which are singletons. The sample taken for sequencing was peripheral blood or thyroid tissue (not recorded which). Receptors originate from an adult man with Graves' disease, either hyperthyroidism or ophthalmopathy (not recorded which). Both conserved end residues are part of each CDR3. A D gene is named only where the DNA matches it firmly. Rows may omit the clone size; those that give it use once, few, many or a size class.

J gene: TRBJ1-5
D gene: NA
V gene: TRBV3-1
clone size: few
CDR3 protein: CASSLLTRGYNQPQHF
CDR3 DNA: TGTGCCAGCAGCCTCCTGACCCGAGGGTACAATCAGCCCCAGCATTTT

J gene: TRBJ1-2
D gene: NA
V gene: TRBV25-1
clone size: many
CDR3 protein: CASSPTTNYGYTF
CDR3 DNA: TGTGCCAGCAGCCCGACCACTAACTATGGCTACACCTTC

J gene: TRBJ1-6
D gene: TRBD1
V gene: TRBV19
clone size: NA
CDR3 protein: CASSTRTGGANSPLHF
CDR3 DNA: TGTGCCAGTAGTACCAGGACAGGGGGCGCAAATTCACCCCTCCACTTT

J gene: TRBJ1-4
D gene: TRBD1
V gene: TRBV15
clone size: NA
CDR3 protein: CATSFRQGEKLFF
CDR3 DNA: TGTGCCACCAGCTTTCGACAGGGTGAAAAACTGTTTTTT

J gene: TRBJ1-4
D gene: NA
V gene: TRBV7-8
clone size: many
CDR3 protein: CASSVGQINEKLFF
CDR3 DNA: TGTGCCAGCAGCGTTGGACAGATCAATGAAAAACTGTTTTTT

J gene: TRBJ2-1
D gene: TRBD2
V gene: TRBV10-2
clone size: NA
CDR3 protein: CASSKREGGEQFF
CDR3 DNA: TGCGCCAGCAGCAAGCGGGAAGGAGGGGAGCAGTTCTTC

J gene: TRBJ2-6
D gene: NA
V gene: TRBV11-2
clone size: NA
CDR3 protein: CASSESGTGSSGANVLTF
CDR3 DNA: TGTGCCAGCAGTGAATCCGGGACGGGGAGCTCTGGGGCCAACGTCCTGACTTTC

J gene: TRBJ1-5
D gene: NA
V gene: TRBV3-1
clone size: few
CDR3 protein: CASSQATGIDQPQHF
CDR3 DNA: TGTGCCAGCAGCCAAGCAACAGGGATCGATCAGCCCCAGCATTTT

J gene: TRBJ1-6
D gene: NA
V gene: TRBV29-1
clone size: NA
CDR3 protein: CSAKKGLANSPLHF
CDR3 DNA: TGCAGCGCCAAAAAGGGACTCGCGAATTCACCCCTCCACTTT

J gene: TRBJ1-6
D gene: NA
V gene: TRBV10-3
clone size: NA
CDR3 protein: CAISGTWNSPLHF
CDR3 DNA: TGTGCCATCAGCGGGACCTGGAATTCACCCCTCCACTTT

J gene: TRBJ1-2
D gene: TRBD1
V gene: TRBV29-1
clone size: many
CDR3 protein: CSVDEGADGYTF
CDR3 DNA: TGCAGCGTTGACGAGGGGGCTGATGGCTACACCTTC

J gene: TRBJ1-4
D gene: NA
V gene: TRBV7-2
clone size: NA
CDR3 protein: CASSPDGRVNEKLFF
CDR3 DNA: TGTGCCAGCTCACCCGACGGTCGTGTTAATGAAAAACTGTTTTTT

J gene: TRBJ1-1
D gene: TRBD1
V gene: TRBV29-1
clone size: NA
CDR3 protein: CSVERDSGRTEAFF
CDR3 DNA: TGCAGCGTTGAGCGGGACAGCGGAAGAACTGAAGCTTTCTTT